This T cell receptor (beta chain) was profiled in a study of cytomegalovirus exposure and HLA in healthy donors. The overall study: Of some 400 genotyped donors, approximately 84% clustered with self-reported Caucasian donors. Study-wide findings and caveats: Later on, an analysis tied 15,000 to 20,000 TCR beta sequences to HLA alleles at 0.05 false discovery rate. Among TCR beta chains, those listed as cytomegalovirus-associated numbered roughly 150.

Comments on this clone: What it binds is not known.

With 4 bases clipped from V and 3 bases from J, the junction kept 5 bases outside the gene matches. This CDR3 has 15 residues. Germline CDR1 and CDR2: SGDLS and YYNGEE. In the PCR, 60 Vbeta and 13 Jbeta primers were used. Sequenced by immunoSEQ multiplex PCR; TCRdb stores in-frame clones only, minus some. Recorded for this sample: 100,000 to 150,000 clones. Input material: PBMCs. This receptor was taken from a woman in her thirties or forties in good health and CMV-seronegative. The chain couples TRBV9 to TRBJ2-1, with 9 nucleotides matching TRBD1. The CDR3 is CASSLGQGYYNEQFF. For the CDR3, the DNA is TGTGCCAGCAGCCTCGGACAGGGGTACTACAATGAGCAGTTCTTC.